This TCR beta chain is drawn from a study of neurological immune-mediated disorders. CDR1 is ENHRY and CDR2 is SYGVKD in the germline V gene. This CDR3 region has 15 residues. Trimming stripped 4 bases from V and 2 bases from J, with 15 bases between. Source material was 2 million unsorted PBMCs, stored at -80 °C in RNAlater. Overall study results and limits: Expanded clones shared no identical CDR3 amino acid sequences across subjects, which suggested private TCR-beta repertoires in all groups.

TCRdb itself ran the 5' RACE reads through MiXCR, one entry per CDR3 protein. In the table there are 77,000 or so distinct CDR3 sequences, about 9.7% of which are singletons. This clonotype was detected many times. The antigen is unknown. This TCR derives from a man aged 50-59 years in good health. The specimen sequenced was PBMCs. J is TRBJ2-7 and V is TRBV10-3, with TRBD1 as a possible D gene (5 bases). This CDR3 is CAISAGTGQAYEQYF. The CDR3, as DNA: TGTGCCATCAGTGCAGGAACAGGTCAAGCCTACGAGCAGTACTTC.